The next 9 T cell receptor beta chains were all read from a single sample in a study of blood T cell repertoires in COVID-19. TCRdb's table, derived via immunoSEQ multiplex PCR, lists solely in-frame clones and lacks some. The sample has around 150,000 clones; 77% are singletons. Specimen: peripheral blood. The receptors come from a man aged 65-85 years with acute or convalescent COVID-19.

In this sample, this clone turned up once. CDR3 region: CATSDPLTSGGPNEQFF. DNA of the CDR3: TGTGCCACCAGTGACCCACTGACTAGCGGGGGCCCCAATGAGCAGTTCTTC. The V and J genes are TRBV24-1 and TRBJ2-1; 12 bases are shared with TRBD2. Germline loops: CDR1 KGHDR, CDR2 SFDVKD. The CDR3 runs 17 residues. J was trimmed by 6 bases and V by 4 bases; bases with no gene match: 9.

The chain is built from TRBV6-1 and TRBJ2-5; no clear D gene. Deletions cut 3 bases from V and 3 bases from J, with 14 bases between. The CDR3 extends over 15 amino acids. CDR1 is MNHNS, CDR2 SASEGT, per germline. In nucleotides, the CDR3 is TGTGCCAGCAGTGATTTGATTAACCCTAAAGAGACCCAGTACTTC. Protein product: CASSDLINPKETQYF.

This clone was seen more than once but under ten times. The CDR3 here is CATSDTLSSAGELFF. Here the CDR3 DNA reads TGTGCCACCAGTGACACCCTTTCTAGCGCCGGGGAGCTGTTTTTT. This chain links TRBV24-1 with TRBJ2-2, with a weak D call TRBD2 (6 bases). The CDR3 sequence is 15 residues long. Germline values: CDR1 KGHDR, CDR2 SFDVKD. Trimming removed 4 bases at V and 6 bases at J, with 14 bases between.

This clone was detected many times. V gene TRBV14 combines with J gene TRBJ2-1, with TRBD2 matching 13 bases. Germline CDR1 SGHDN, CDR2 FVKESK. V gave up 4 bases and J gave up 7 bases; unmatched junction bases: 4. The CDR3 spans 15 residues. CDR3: CASSPTSGGGNEQFF. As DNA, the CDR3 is TGTGCCAGCAGCCCTACTAGCGGGGGGGGAAATGAGCAGTTCTTC.

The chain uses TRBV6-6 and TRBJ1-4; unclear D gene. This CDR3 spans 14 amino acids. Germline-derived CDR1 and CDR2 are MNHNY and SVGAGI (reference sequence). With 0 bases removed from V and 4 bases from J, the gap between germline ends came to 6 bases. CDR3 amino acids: CASSYSSVNEKLFF. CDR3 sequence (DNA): TGTGCCAGCAGTTACTCGAGCGTTAATGAAAAACTGTTTTTT.

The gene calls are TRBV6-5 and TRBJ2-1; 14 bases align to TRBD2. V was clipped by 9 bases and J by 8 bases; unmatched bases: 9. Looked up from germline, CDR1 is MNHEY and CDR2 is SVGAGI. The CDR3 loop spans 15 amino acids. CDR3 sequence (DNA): TGTGCCAGTCTCTCCGGACTAGCGGGAGGTTATGAGCAGTTCTTC. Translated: CASLSGLAGGYEQFF.

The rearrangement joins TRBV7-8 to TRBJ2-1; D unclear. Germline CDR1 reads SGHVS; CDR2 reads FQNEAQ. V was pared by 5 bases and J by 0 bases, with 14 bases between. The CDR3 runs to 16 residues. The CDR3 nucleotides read TGTGCCAGCAGCCCTATTATCCTGAGCTCCTACAATGAGCAGTTCTTC. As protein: CASSPIILSSYNEQFF.

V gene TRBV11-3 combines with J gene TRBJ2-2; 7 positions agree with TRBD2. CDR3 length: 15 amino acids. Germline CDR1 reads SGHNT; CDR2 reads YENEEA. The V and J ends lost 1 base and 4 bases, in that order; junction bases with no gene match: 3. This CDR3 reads CASSLGTSATGELFF. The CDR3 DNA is TGTGCCAGCAGCTTAGGGACTAGTGCCACCGGGGAGCTGTTTTTT.

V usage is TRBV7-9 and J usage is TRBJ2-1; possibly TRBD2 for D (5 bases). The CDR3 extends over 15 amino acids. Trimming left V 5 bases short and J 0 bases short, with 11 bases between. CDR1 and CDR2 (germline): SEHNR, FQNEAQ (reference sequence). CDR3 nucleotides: TGTGCCAGCAGCCCCGACTACAACTCCTACAATGAGCAGTTCTTC. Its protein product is CASSPDYNSYNEQFF.